This TCR beta chain appears in the sequencing data of a study of cytomegalovirus exposure and HLA in healthy donors. This table comes from immunoSEQ multiplex PCR, and its TCRdb copy is limited to in-frame clones, with some not included. The data contain fewer than 140,000 clones, roughly nine tenths of them singletons. Findings of the study overall: Overall, about 160 TCR beta chains were annotated as cytomegalovirus-associated. Rare TCR sequences dominated, though some public TCRs recurred in many donors.

As to this clone: What it binds is not known.

From germline, CDR1 is LNHDA and CDR2 SQIVND (reference sequence). V lost 5 bases, J lost 3 bases, and 10 bases lay in between. There are 13 residues in the CDR3. Source material: PBMCs. This TCR came from a woman younger than 35 in good health and CMV-seropositive. The chain has TRBV19 and TRBJ1-1; possibly TRBD1 for D (5 bases). The CDR3 DNA sequence: TGTGCCAGTAGTGCCTGGACATACACTGAAGCTTTCTTT. The encoded protein is CASSAWTYTEAFF.